This record concerns one TCR beta chain sequence. As yet, its antigen is unknown. At one of its ends the junction is not consistent with the germline gene, which may arise from a read error. The sequenced template was RNA, covering the TCR beta CDR3 region. Second-round multiplex PCR followed a first-round RT-PCR using HTBI primers. TCRdb reprocessed the multiplex PCR reads via MiXCR and lists one record per CDR3 protein. The table lists over a million distinct CDR3 sequences, around a third of them singletons, with 11% in the top ten. The entry originates in a study of Graves' ophthalmopathy and Graves' hyperthyroidism. Each diagnosis was determined on the basis of clinical symptoms, serum thyroxine, TRAb, thyroid ultrasound and orbital computed tomography. Points from the study as a whole: Thyroid clonotypes that were expanded above 0.001 frequency mostly also appeared in blood.

Material: peripheral blood or thyroid tissue (not recorded which). This receptor was taken from an adult man with Graves' hyperthyroidism.

The CDR3 loop is CSASHFATNEKLSF. In DNA form, the CDR3 reads TGTAGTGCTTCCCACTTTGCAACTAATGAAAAACTGTCTTTT. The J gene is TRBJ1-4, the V gene TRBV20-1; no clear D gene. Germline V gene lookup returns CDR1 DFQATT and CDR2 SNEGSKA (reference sequence). This CDR3 has 14 residues.